This TCR beta chain was documented in a study of shared clonotypes between healthy human individuals (dated by TCRdb to 2018 to 2021). Notes on the research overall: A couple of women and a few men aged 18 to 49 years were included in the cohort. Per donor, three plates each were used for CD4 naive and CD4 memory, two for CD8 naive, and one for CD8 memory. To increase sequencing depth and limit assay-specific biases, different laboratories used diverse techniques to prepare libraries and sequence TCR repertoires. Between about 0.9 and 10 billion PBMCs per donor were obtained by leukapheresis. Blood TCR repertoires of a handful of healthy adults were deeply sequenced to estimate repertoire size and the extent of clonotype sharing between individuals.

What the authors observed across the whole study: Across several donors, around 5.4% of naive CD4, roughly 3.5% of naive CD8, under 2.5% of memory CD4, and around 0.4% of memory CD8 clonotypes were shared. Because the study included only a small number of donors, the genetic and exposure-history diversity represented was limited. Compared with non-shared clonotypes, clonotypes shared by all four sorted-subset donors had higher generation probabilities. Rarefaction of sorted-subset datasets indicated incomplete sequencing despite the large sequencing depth. Based on pairwise subsampling, the degree of clonotype sharing among donors was expected to be affected by sequencing depth. Naive subsets generally had larger estimated clonotype richness than memory subsets did. Only blood was sampled, and tissue TCR repertoires likely differ from those in blood.

Note on this clone: Its antigen is unknown. No base quality information exists; no much larger clone differs at one position.

Using the deep immunoSEQ assay, TCR CDR3 regions were amplified from genomic DNA by multiplex PCR. For each cell subset, the extracted genomic DNA was distributed evenly across all wells of several immunoSEQ 96-well plates, and each plate served as one replicate. For sorted subsets, around 0.2 ug of genomic DNA, equivalent to around 30,000 T cell genomes, went into each replicate PCR. Purified libraries were measured with a Qubit 3.0 fluorometer, size-checked on a Bioanalyzer 2100, and measured again with the KAPA Library Quantification kit. Each immunoSEQ 96-well plate was sequenced on its own single-read 150-cycle Illumina NextSeq 550 flow cell. The authors' analysis ran thus. Because the immunoSEQ output held only junctional sequences and lacked quality scores, the filtering could not match the filtering applied to full-length reads. To assign V/J genes and CDR3, sequences were annotated against IMGT germline references using PyIR, a Python wrapper for IgBLAST v1.9. Reads with weak V/J assignments (E-value above 1e-6), missing CDR3, stop codons, out-of-frame junctions, or ambiguous translated residues were removed. A V3J clonotype was defined by an identical inferred V gene, J gene, and CDR3 amino acid sequence. To compute the percentage overlap between repertoires, the number of shared unique clonotypes was divided by the size of the smaller repertoire. RTK rarefaction, the Chao1 estimator, and Recon v2.1 estimates of unobserved clonotypes were used to assess repertoire richness. OLGA was used to compute generation probabilities for all TCRbeta clonotypes that the gDNA method yielded from a few donors. This is the immuneACCESS table as TCRdb keeps it, with only in-frame sequences that have V and J called. A part of the clones is gone; compared with another copy, unresolved V genes explain less than half, and the rest is unexplained. That table is the source of V, J and clone size, and D and trimming were worked out from the DNA. Present in this sample are around 340,000 clones, roughly 70% of which were seen just once. The ten largest account for more than 9% of the sample.

Donors were healthy HIV-negative adults with no recently reported acute infections or vaccinations. Every donor was a Caucasian adult living in Nashville, Tennessee, USA. Magnetic negative selection was used to enrich CD4+ T cells, after which naive cells were positively selected on CD45RA and the negative fraction became the memory subset. Blood was collected by leukapheresis, and PBMCs were isolated by Ficoll-Histopaque density gradient centrifugation and then cryopreserved in liquid nitrogen vapor phase. Analytical flow cytometry was used to check the purity and quantity of each magnetically sorted T cell population. Each sorted fraction had its genomic DNA isolated and then quantified by UV absorbance on a Nanodrop 2000c. Sequenced material: memory CD4+ T cells sorted from blood. The cell subset or site label of this sample denotes: CD45RA-negative fraction. This clonotype was sampled from a man in his thirties or forties in good health.

The CDR3 here reads CASSLTRAQETQYF. The DNA sequence reads TGTGCCAGCAGTTTGACCAGGGCCCAAGAGACCCAGTACTTC. The chain uses TRBV28 and TRBJ2-5; TRBD1 is possibly the D segment (5 matching bases). The CDR3 contains 14 residues, cysteine and phenylalanine counted. CDR3 DNA is the only sequence kept; it has 42 bases, read in frame from the first base. Relative to germline, V is 3 bases shorter and J is 1 base shorter, with 9 bases between their ends. The CDR1 and CDR2 encoded by the germline V gene are MDHEN and SYDVKM.